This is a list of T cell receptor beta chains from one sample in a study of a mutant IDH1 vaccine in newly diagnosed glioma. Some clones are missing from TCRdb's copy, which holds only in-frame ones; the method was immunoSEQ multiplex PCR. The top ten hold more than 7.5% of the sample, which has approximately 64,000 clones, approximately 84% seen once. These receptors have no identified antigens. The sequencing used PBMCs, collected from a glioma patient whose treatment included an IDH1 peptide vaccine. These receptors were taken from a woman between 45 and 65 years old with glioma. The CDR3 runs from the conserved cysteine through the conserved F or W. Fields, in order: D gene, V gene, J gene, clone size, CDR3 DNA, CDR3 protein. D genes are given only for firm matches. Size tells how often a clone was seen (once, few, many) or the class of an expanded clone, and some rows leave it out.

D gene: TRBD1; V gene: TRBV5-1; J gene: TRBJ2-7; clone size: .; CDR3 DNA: TGCGCCAGCAGCTTGGTACCGACAGGGGGGTCCTACGAGCAGTACTTC; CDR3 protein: CASSLVPTGGSYEQYF
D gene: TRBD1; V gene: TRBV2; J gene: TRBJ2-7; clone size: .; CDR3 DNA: TGTGCCAGGCGACAGGGCCCCTACGAGCAGTACTTC; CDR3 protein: CARRQGPYEQYF
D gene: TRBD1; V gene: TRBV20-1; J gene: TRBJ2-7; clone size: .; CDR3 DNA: TGCAGGGCGGGACAGGGCTACGAGCAGTACTTC; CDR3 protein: CRAGQGYEQYF
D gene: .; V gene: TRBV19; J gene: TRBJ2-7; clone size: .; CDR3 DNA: TGTGCCAGTAGTCCTAGCTCCTACGAGCAGTACTTC; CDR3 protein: CASSPSSYEQYF
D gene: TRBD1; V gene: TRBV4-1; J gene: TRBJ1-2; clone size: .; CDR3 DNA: TGCGCCAGCAGCCCCATAGGGACAGGCCTAGCTAACTATGGCTACACCTTC; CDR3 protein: CASSPIGTGLANYGYTF
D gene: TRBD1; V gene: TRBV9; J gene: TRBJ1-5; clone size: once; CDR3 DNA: TGTGCCAGCAGCGTCACAGGGGAAGGGCCCCAGCATTTT; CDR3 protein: CASSVTGEGPQHF
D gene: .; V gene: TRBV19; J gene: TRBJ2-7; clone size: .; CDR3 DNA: TGTGCCAGTAGTATAGGGGGGGGCTCCGAGCAGTACTTC; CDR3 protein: CASSIGGGSEQYF
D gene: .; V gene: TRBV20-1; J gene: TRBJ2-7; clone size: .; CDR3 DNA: TGCAGTGCTTTATATTACGAGCAGTACTTC; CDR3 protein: CSALYYEQYF
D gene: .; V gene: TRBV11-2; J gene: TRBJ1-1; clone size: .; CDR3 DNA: TGTGCCAGCAGCCTCCCGCCGATGAACACTGAAGCTTTCTTT; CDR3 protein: CASSLPPMNTEAFF
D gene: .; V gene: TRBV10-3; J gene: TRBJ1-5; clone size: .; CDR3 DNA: TGTGCCATCAGTGATCTAGGGGGGAAACTGTATCAGCCCCAGCATTTT; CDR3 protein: CAISDLGGKLYQPQHF
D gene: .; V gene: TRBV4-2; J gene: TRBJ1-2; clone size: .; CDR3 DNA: TGTGCCAGCAGCCAAGACTGGCTATATGGCTACACCTTC; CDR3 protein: CASSQDWLYGYTF
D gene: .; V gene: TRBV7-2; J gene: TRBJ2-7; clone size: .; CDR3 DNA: TGTGCCAGCAGCCCCAAGGGGGGGAGCCACGAGCAGTACTTC; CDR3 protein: CASSPKGGSHEQYF
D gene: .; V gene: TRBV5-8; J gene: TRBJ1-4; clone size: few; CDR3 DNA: TGTGCCAGCAGCCGACTTAATGAAAAACTGTTTTTT; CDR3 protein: CASSRLNEKLFF
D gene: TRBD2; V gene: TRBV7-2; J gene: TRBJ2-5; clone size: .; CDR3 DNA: TGTGCCAGCAGCTTAGTTGCGGGGGGGCCTGAGACCCAGTACTTC; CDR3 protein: CASSLVAGGPETQYF
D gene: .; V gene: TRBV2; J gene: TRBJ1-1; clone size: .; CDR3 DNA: TGTGCCAGCAGGGGACGGAACACTGAAGCTTTCTTT; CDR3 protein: CASRGRNTEAFF
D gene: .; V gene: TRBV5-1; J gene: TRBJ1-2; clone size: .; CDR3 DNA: TGCGCCAGCAGCTTGCCTCGACAGAACTATGGCTACACCTTC; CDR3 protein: CASSLPRQNYGYTF
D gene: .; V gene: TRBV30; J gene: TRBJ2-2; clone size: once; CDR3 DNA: TGTGCCCACACGCTAGGCATAGTGCGTATTTCGGGGGAGCTGTTTTTT; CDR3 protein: CAHTLGIVRISGELFF
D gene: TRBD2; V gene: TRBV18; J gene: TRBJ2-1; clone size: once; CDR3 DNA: TGTGCCAGCTCACCCCTAGCGGCCTCCTACAATGAGCAGTTCTTC; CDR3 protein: CASSPLAASYNEQFF
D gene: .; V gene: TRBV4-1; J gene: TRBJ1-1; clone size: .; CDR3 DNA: TGCGCCAGCAGCCCCTCTGGGGTTGAAGCTTTCTTT; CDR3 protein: CASSPSGVEAFF
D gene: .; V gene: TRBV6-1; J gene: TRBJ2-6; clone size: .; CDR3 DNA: TGTGCCAGCAGTGAAGCCAGAGACAACGTCCTGACTTTC; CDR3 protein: CASSEARDNVLTF
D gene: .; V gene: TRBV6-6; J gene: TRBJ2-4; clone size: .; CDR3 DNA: TGTGCCAGCCTTACGGCTTGGGGGGCCAAAAACATTCAGTACTTC; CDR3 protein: CASLTAWGAKNIQYF
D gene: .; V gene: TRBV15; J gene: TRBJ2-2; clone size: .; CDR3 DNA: TGTGCCACCAGCAGAGGAATATGGGCTAGCGATGGGACCGGGGAGCTGTTTTTT; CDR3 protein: CATSRGIWASDGTGELFF
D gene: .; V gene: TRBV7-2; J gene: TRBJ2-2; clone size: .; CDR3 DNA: TGTGCCGGGGCGGCGGGACTCACCGGGGAGCTGTTTTTT; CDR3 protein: CAGAAGLTGELFF
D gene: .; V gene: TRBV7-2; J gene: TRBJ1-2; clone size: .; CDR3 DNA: TGTGCCAGCAGCTCCCCGGACAGCTCTAACTATGGCTACACCTTC; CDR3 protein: CASSSPDSSNYGYTF
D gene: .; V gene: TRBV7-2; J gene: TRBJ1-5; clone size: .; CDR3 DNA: TGTGCCAGCAGCCCTGGGGCAGGGAATCAGCCCCAGCATTTT; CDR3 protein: CASSPGAGNQPQHF
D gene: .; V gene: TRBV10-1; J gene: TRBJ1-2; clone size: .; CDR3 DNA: TGCGCCAGCTCCCGGACCCGACTAACACTTGAAGAGGGTGGCTACACCTTC; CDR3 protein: CASSRTRLTLEEGGYTF
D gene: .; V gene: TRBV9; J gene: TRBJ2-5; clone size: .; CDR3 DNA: TGTGCCAGCAGCGTAGAAGTAGCGCGAGAGACCCAGTACTTC; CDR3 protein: CASSVEVARETQYF
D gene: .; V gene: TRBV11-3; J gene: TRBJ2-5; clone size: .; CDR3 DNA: TGTGCCAGCAGCCGAATCCTACAAGAGACCCAGTACTTC; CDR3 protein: CASSRILQETQYF
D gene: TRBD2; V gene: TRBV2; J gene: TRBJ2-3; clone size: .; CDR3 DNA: TGTGCCAGCCGGACTAGCGGTCGCACAGATACGCAGTATTTT; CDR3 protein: CASRTSGRTDTQYF
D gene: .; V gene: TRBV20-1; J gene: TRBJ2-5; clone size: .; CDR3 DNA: TGCTCCCCCGGGGGCCAAGAGACCCAGTACTTC; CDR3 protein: CSPGGQETQYF
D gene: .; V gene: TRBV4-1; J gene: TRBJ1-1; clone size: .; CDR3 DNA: TGCGCCAGCAGCCAAGTGACCGGTACTGAAGCTTTCTTT; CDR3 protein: CASSQVTGTEAFF
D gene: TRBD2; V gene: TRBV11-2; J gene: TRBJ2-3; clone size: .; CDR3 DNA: TGTGCCAGCAGCTTAACACTAGCGGGGGGGAGCACAGATACGCAGTATTTT; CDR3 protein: CASSLTLAGGSTDTQYF
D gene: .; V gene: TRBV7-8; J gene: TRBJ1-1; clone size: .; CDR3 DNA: TGTGCCAGCAGCTTAGTGAGATCCCAGGGCTCAGCTTTCTTT; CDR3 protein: CASSLVRSQGSAFF
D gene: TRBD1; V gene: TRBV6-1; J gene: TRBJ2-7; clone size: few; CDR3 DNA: TGTGCCAGCAGTGAAGGGACAGGGGGCTACGAGCAGTACTTC; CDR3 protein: CASSEGTGGYEQYF
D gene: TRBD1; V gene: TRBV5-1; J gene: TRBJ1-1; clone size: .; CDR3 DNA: TGCGCCAGCAGCTTGGAACCACAGGGGCTTCTTAACACTGAAGCTTTCTTT; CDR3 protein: CASSLEPQGLLNTEAFF
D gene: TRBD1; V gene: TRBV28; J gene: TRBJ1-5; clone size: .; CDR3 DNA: TGTGCCAGCAGCCTACCAGGGGGGCGGAATCAGCCCCAGCATTTT; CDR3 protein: CASSLPGGRNQPQHF
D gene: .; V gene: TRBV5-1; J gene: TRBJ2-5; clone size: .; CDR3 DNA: TGCGCCAGCAGCTTGTCTTCACGAAAAGAGACCCAGTACTTC; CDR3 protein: CASSLSSRKETQYF
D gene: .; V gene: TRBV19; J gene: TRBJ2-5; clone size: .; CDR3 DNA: TGTGCCAGTAGTATTAACCGCAACAGAGCCCAGGACTTC; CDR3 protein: CASSINRNRAQDF
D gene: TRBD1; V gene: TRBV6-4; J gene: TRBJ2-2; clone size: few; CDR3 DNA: TGTGCCAGCAGTAGGACAGGGGACACCGGGGAGCTGTTTTTT; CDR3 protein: CASSRTGDTGELFF
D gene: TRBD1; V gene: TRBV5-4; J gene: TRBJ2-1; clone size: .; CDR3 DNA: TGTGCCAGCAGCGGGGGACAGGCCCCCCAGTTCTTC; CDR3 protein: CASSGGQAPQFF
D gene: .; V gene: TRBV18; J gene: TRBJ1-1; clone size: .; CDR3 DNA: TGTGCCAGCTCCACGACAGGGAACACTGAAGCTTTCTTT; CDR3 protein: CASSTTGNTEAFF
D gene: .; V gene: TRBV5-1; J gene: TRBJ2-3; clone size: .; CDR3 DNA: TGCGCCAGCAGCTACCGTGGGGGGCGTTCAGATACGCAGTATTTT; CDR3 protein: CASSYRGGRSDTQYF
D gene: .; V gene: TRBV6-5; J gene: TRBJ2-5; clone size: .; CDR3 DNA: TGTGCCAGCAGTTACAACAGGGAAAAGAATCAAGAGACCCAGTACTTC; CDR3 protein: CASSYNREKNQETQYF
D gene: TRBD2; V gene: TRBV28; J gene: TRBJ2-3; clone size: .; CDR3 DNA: TGTGCCAGCGGGACTAGCGGGGGGGCGGTCACAGATACGCAGTATTTT; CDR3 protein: CASGTSGGAVTDTQYF
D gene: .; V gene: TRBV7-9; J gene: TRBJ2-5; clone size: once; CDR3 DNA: TGTGCCAGCAGCTTAAGCGGCCAAGAGACCCAGTACTTC; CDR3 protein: CASSLSGQETQYF